Presented here are 21 T cell receptor beta chains from one specimen sequenced in a study of cytomegalovirus exposure and HLA in healthy donors. Both 60 Vbeta primers and 13 Jbeta primers went into the PCR. TCRdb keeps only in-frame clones here, not all; method: immunoSEQ multiplex PCR. The sample lists 150,000 to 200,000 clones, about 80% occurring once. Sequencing was carried out using PBMCs. Source of these receptors: a woman aged 45-60 years in good health and CMV-seronegative.

The CDR3 DNA reads TGTGCCAGCAGCCAAGAATTGAATCCCAGGGAGACCCAGTACTTC. This gives the protein CASSQELNPRETQYF. The gene calls are TRBV4-2 and TRBJ2-5; D is unresolved. Between the trimmed V and J ends, which lost 0 bases and 5 bases, there was a span of 13 bases. This CDR3 has 15 residues. Germline lookup yields CDR1 LGHNA and CDR2 YNFKEQ.

This clone was recorded only once. This chain joins TRBV7-2 and TRBJ1-1; D ambiguous. Germline CDR1 and CDR2: SGHTA and FQGNSA. The CDR3 is made up of 13 amino acids. V was pared by 6 bases and J by 10 bases, with 18 bases between. The CDR3 sequence is CASSIEPNGGAFF. The CDR3 region has the DNA TGTGCCAGCAGTATAGAACCCAATGGTGGAGCTTTCTTT.

In this sample, this clone turned up once. V usage is TRBV2 and J usage is TRBJ2-1; 8 nucleotides agree with TRBD1. The CDR3 is 15 residues long. V gave up 6 bases and J gave up 5 bases; unmatched junction bases: 9. Germline V lookup: CDR1 SNHLY, CDR2 FYNNEI. The CDR3 is CASRGGTGANNEQFF. The CDR3, as DNA: TGTGCCAGCAGGGGTGGGACAGGAGCAAACAATGAGCAGTTCTTC.

This clone was seen more than once but under ten times. The chain carries TRBV28 and TRBJ2-3, with 10 nucleotides matching TRBD2. The CDR3 is made up of 15 amino acids. V shed 9 bases and J 5 bases; nucleotides not matched to a gene: 11. Looked up from germline, CDR1 is MDHEN and CDR2 is SYDVKM. The CDR3 DNA follows: TGTGCCAGTTCATGGGCTAGCGGGAGAGGAGATACGCAGTATTTT. Protein product: CASSWASGRGDTQYF.

The V gene is TRBV6-6, the J gene TRBJ1-5, with D tentatively TRBD1 (5 bases). The CDR3 length is 15 residues. Looked up from germline, CDR1 is MNHNY and CDR2 is SVGAGI (reference sequence). V was cut by 0 bases and J by 3 bases, with 9 bases left in between. CDR3 protein: CASSYSKGVNQPQHF. In DNA form, the CDR3 reads TGTGCCAGCAGTTACTCGAAAGGGGTCAATCAGCCCCAGCATTTT.

V is TRBV7-3 and J is TRBJ1-1; 10 bases match TRBD1. V shed 5 bases and J 4 bases; nucleotides not matched to a gene: 10. The CDR3 sequence is 16 residues long. The germline gives CDR1 SGHTA, CDR2 FQGTGA. The CDR3: CASSRTGGFGSTEAFF. The DNA for the CDR3 is TGTGCCAGCAGCAGGACAGGGGGTTTTGGAAGCACTGAAGCTTTCTTT.

This clone was seen more than once but under ten times. The chain uses TRBV2 and TRBJ2-3; 8 nucleotides align to TRBD1. V lost 6 bases and J lost 3; bases outside the gene matches: 5. This CDR3 contains 14 residues. The V gene's germline CDR1 is SNHLY and CDR2 FYNNEI. The CDR3 loop is CASRRTGRTDTQYF. DNA for the CDR3: TGTGCCAGCAGGAGGACAGGGAGGACAGATACGCAGTATTTT.

This sequence joins TRBV5-1 and TRBJ2-1; 11 bases align to TRBD2. The CDR3 loop spans 15 amino acids. CDR1 and CDR2 from the germline V gene are SGHRS and YFSETQ. Trimming took 5 bases from V and 6 from J; bases not matched to a gene: 7. The CDR3 bases are TGCGCCAGCAGACAAACTAGCGGGAGAGGCAATGAGCAGTTCTTC. Its translation: CASRQTSGRGNEQFF.

The rearrangement joins TRBV29-1 to TRBJ2-2, with 11 bases identical to TRBD1. CDR1 is SQVTM, CDR2 ANQGSEA, per germline. Germline trimming cut 7 bases from V and 6 bases from J; bases unmatched to any gene: 4. The CDR3 extends over 13 amino acids. The CDR3 region has the DNA TGCAGCGCCGGACAGGGGGCCGCCGGGGAGCTGTTTTTT. This sequence encodes CSAGQGAAGELFF.

The chain uses TRBV14 and TRBJ2-7; 7 nucleotides agree with TRBD1. CDR1 is SGHDN, CDR2 FVKESK, per germline. The length of the CDR3 is 13 residues. J lost 3 bases, V lost 4 bases, and 3 bases had no gene match. This CDR3 is CASSPRDSYEQYF. The CDR3 bases are TGTGCCAGCAGCCCCCGGGACAGCTACGAGCAGTACTTC.

V usage is TRBV27 and J usage is TRBJ2-1; D is unclear. The V end lost 3 bases, the J end lost 6 bases, and 12 bases lay between the germline ends. CDR3 length: 14 amino acids. Germline V lookup: CDR1 MNHEY, CDR2 SMNVEV (reference sequence). CDR3: CASSFVPLSNEQFF. CDR3 DNA: TGTGCCAGCAGTTTTGTTCCCCTCTCCAATGAGCAGTTCTTC.

Notes on this clone: The sample carries other DNA sequences with the same CDR3. The CDR3 coding sequence is TGTGCCAGTAGTACAGGACAGGTCCATCAGCCCCAGCATTTT. Translation gives CASSTGQVHQPQHF. This chain links TRBV19 with TRBJ1-5; 7 bases are shared with TRBD1. The CDR3 runs to 14 residues. The germline V gene encodes CDR1 LNHDA and CDR2 SQIVND (reference sequence). Unmatched junction bases numbered 5, after V lost 4 bases and J lost 5 bases.

CDR3 sequence (DNA): TGTGCCAGCAGCCGCCGTGGGACAGGGGAGAGTGGGCAGTACTTC. Translating gives CASSRRGTGESGQYF. The V gene is TRBV5-6, the J gene TRBJ2-7; TRBD1 matches 10 bases. The CDR3 length is 15 residues. V dropped 4 bases and J dropped 9; count of bases not matched to a gene: 13. The V gene's germline CDR1 is SGHDT and CDR2 YYEEEE.

J is TRBJ1-2 and V is TRBV4-1, with a weak D call TRBD1 (6 bases). V lost 3 bases to trimming and J lost 8 bases, with 19 bases between them. Germline V gene sequence: CDR1 MGHRA, CDR2 YSYEKL. This CDR3 spans 15 amino acids. In DNA form, the CDR3 reads TGCGCCAGCAGCCAGCCGGGACAAAGGGTATACGGCTACACCTTC. Its protein is CASSQPGQRVYGYTF.

The chain joins TRBV4-1 to TRBJ2-2; D is unresolved. This CDR3 comprises 18 residues. Germline CDR1 reads MGHRA; CDR2 reads YSYEKL. V was cut by 0 bases and J by 0 bases, with 14 bases left in between. The CDR3 is CASSQDLRLTSNTGELFF. The CDR3 DNA is TGCGCCAGCAGCCAAGATTTGAGACTCACGTCGAACACCGGGGAGCTGTTTTTT.

This clone appeared a few times. A much larger clone is a single base away; this may be a read error. V is TRBV7-8 and J is TRBJ2-3; D remains ambiguous. V gave up 5 bases and J gave up 0 bases, with 3 bases separating them. This CDR3 comprises 12 residues. The germline V gene has CDR1 SGHVS and CDR2 FQNEAQ. In DNA form, the CDR3 reads TGTGCCAGCAGCCTTAGCACAGATACGCAGTATTTT. Translating it yields CASSLSTDTQYF. Complete variable domain (other parts from reference TRBV7-8 and TRBJ2-3): GAGVSQSPRYKVAKRGQDVALRCDPISGHVSLFWYQQALGQGPEFLTYFQNEAQLDKSGLPSDRFFAERPEGSVSTLKIQRTQQEDSAVYLCASSLSTDTQYFGPGTRLTVL.

The genes are TRBV15 and TRBJ2-7, with 11 bases matching TRBD2. The CDR3 consists of 16 residues. CDR1 and CDR2 from the germline V gene are LNHNV and YYDKDF (reference sequence). With V trimmed by 1 base and J by 4 bases, 6 bases remained unmatched. CDR3 nucleotide sequence: TGTGCCACCAGCAGAGGTCAACTAGCGGGGGCGTACGAGCAGTACTTC. Encoded protein: CATSRGQLAGAYEQYF.

The gene calls are TRBV7-9 and TRBJ1-5; unclear D gene. Germline-derived CDR1 and CDR2 are SEHNR and FQNEAQ (reference sequence). This CDR3 contains 13 residues. Trimming left V 3 bases short and J 4 bases short, with 7 bases between. The CDR3 DNA follows: TGTGCCAGCAGCTTTTCCGGGAATCAGCCCCAGCATTTT. It specifies CASSFSGNQPQHF. The variable domain in full, completed from reference TRBV7-9 and TRBJ1-5, reads DTGVSQNPRHKITKRGQNVTFRCDPISEHNRLYWYRQTLGQGPEFLTYFQNEAQLEKSRLLSDRFSAERPKGSFSTLEIQRTEQGDSAMYLCASSFSGNQPQHFGDGTRLSIL.

This chain connects TRBV6-6 to TRBJ2-7; 8 bases fit TRBD1. V gave up 5 bases and J gave up 2 bases; unmatched junction bases: 8. The V gene's germline CDR1 is MNHNY and CDR2 SVGAGI (reference sequence). The CDR3 sequence is 15 residues long. CDR3: CASSPRQGSAYEQYF. In nucleotides, the CDR3 is TGTGCCAGCAGTCCCCGACAGGGGTCCGCCTACGAGCAGTACTTC.

The rearrangement joins TRBV5-6 to TRBJ1-1, with D uncertain. The CDR3 has 13 residues. The V end was cut by 1 base, the J end by 1 base, with 5 bases between. Germline V gives CDR1 SGHDT, CDR2 YYEEEE. CDR3 loop: CASSLWRNTEAFF. CDR3 nucleotide sequence: TGTGCCAGCAGCTTGTGGAGGAACACTGAAGCTTTCTTT.

A single count supports this clone. V and J are TRBV7-2 and TRBJ1-1; 10 bases align to TRBD1. CDR3 length equals 15 residues. The trim removed 5 bases at V and 6 bases at J, leaving 9 bases unmatched. Germline assignment: CDR1 SGHTA and CDR2 FQGNSA. The CDR3 reads CASSTWTGGVAEAFF. CDR3 bases: TGTGCCAGCAGCACCTGGACAGGGGGTGTTGCTGAAGCTTTCTTT.